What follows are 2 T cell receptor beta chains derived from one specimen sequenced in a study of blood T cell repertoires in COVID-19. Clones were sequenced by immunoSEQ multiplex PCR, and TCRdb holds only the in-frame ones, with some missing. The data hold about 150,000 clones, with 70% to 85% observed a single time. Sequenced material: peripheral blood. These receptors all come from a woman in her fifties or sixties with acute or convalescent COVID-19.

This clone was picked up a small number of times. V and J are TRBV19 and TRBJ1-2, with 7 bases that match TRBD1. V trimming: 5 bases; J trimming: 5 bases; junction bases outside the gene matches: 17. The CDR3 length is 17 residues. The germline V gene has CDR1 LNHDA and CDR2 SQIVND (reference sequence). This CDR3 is CASSPARQGLPSYGYTF. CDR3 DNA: TGTGCCAGTAGTCCTGCCCGACAGGGTCTTCCTTCATATGGCTACACCTTC.

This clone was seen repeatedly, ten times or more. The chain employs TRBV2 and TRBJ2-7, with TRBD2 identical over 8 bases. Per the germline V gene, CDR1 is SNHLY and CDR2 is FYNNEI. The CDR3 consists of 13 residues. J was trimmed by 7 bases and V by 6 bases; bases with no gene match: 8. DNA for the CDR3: TGTGCCAGCAGCACGGGACTAGTAGGAGAGCAGTACTTC. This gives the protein CASSTGLVGEQYF.